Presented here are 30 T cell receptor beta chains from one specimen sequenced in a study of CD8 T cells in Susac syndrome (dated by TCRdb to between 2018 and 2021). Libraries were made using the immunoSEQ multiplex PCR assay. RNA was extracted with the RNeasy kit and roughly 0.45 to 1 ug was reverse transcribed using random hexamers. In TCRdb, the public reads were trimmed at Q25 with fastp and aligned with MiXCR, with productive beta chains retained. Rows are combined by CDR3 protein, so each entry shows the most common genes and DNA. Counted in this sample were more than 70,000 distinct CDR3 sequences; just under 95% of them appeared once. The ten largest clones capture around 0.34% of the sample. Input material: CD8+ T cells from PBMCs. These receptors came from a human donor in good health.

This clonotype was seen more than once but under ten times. This CDR3 reads CASSLGLAYEQYF. In nucleotides, the CDR3 is TGTGCCAGCAGCTTGGGGCTAGCCTACGAGCAGTACTTC. V and J are TRBV7-9 and TRBJ2-7, with a tentative D call TRBD1 (5 bases). CDR1 is SEHNR, CDR2 FQNEAQ, per germline (reference sequence). The CDR3 consists of 13 residues. V was trimmed by 3 bases and J by 2 bases, leaving 8 bases between them.

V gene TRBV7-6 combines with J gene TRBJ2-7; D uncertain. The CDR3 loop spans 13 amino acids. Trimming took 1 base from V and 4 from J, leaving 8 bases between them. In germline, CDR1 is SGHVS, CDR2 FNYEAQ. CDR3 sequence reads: CASSLGIGYEQYF. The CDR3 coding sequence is TGTGCCAGCAGCTTAGGAATAGGGTACGAGCAGTACTTC.

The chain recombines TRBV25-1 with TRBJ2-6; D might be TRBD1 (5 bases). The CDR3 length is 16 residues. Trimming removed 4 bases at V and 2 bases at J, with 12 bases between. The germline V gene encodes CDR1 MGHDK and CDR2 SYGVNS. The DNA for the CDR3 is TGTGCCAGCAGTGGAAGCAGGGAAGCTGGGGCCAACGTCCTGACTTTC. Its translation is CASSGSREAGANVLTF.

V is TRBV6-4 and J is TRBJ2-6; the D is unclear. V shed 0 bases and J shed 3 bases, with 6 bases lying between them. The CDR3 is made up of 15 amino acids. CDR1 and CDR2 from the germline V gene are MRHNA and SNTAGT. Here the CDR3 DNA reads TGTGCCAGCAGTGACTCTATTGATGGGGCCAACGTCCTGACTTTC. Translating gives CASSDSIDGANVLTF.

CDR3 sequence (DNA): TGTGCTAGTGGTCCAGTAGCGGGGGCCTACAATGAGCAGTTCTTC. Its translation: CASGPVAGAYNEQFF. This chain connects TRBV12-5 to TRBJ2-1, with 9 bases identical to TRBD2. V gave up 5 bases and J gave up 2 bases; unmatched junction bases: 4. CDR3 size: 15 residues. Germline assignment: CDR1 LGHNT and CDR2 FRNRAP.

CDR3 DNA sequence: TGTGCCAGCAGCCCGACCCCTAGCGGGGGGCGGGAGACCCAGTACTTC. It is translated as CASSPTPSGGRETQYF. This chain links TRBV7-9 with TRBJ2-5, with TRBD2 matching 11 bases. Germline loops: CDR1 SEHNR, CDR2 FQNEAQ (reference sequence). With 5 bases clipped from V and 5 bases from J, the junction kept 10 bases outside the gene matches. CDR3 size: 16 residues.

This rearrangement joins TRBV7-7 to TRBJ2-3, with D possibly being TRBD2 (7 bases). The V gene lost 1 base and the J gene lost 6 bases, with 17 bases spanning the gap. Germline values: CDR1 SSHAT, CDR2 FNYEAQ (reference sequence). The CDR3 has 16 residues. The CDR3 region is CASSLELGGAGDTQYF. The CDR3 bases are TGTGCCAGCAGCTTAGAGCTAGGGGGGGCCGGGGATACGCAGTATTTT.

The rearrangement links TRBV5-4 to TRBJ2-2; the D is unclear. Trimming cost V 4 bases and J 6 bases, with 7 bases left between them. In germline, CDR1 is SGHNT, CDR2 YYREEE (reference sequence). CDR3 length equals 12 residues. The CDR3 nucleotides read TGTGCCAGCAGCACTATCGCCGGGGAGCTGTTTTTT. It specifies CASSTIAGELFF.

The CDR3 DNA is TGTGCCAGCAGTTACGGTCCTTCCGGGACAGGGGGCCACGAGCAGTACTTC. Protein product: CASSYGPSGTGGHEQYF. The rearrangement links TRBV6-8 to TRBJ2-7, with 12 bases matching TRBD1. V lost 2 bases to trimming and J lost 5 bases; unmatched junction nucleotides: 10. In germline, CDR1 is MNHGY, CDR2 SAAAGT. The CDR3 extends over 17 amino acids.

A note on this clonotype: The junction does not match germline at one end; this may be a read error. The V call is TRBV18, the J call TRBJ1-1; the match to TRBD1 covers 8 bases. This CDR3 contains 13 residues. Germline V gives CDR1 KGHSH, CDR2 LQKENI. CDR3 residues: CANSPGGYSEAFF. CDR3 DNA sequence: TGTGCCAACTCACCAGGGGGCTATTCTGAAGCTTTCTTT.

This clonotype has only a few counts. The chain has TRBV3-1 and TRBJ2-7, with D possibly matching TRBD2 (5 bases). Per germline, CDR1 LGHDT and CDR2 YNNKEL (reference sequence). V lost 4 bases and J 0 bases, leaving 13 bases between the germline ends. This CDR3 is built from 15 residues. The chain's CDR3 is CASSLGLSGSYEQYF. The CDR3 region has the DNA TGTGCCAGCAGCCTCGGACTCTCTGGCTCCTACGAGCAGTACTTC.

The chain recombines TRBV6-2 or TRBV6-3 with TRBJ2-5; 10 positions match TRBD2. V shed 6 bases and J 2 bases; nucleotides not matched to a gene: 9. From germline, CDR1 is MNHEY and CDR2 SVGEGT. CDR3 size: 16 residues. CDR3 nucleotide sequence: TGTGCCAGCAGACTGATTAGCGGGGGGCTGCAAGAGACCCAGTACTTC. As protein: CASRLISGGLQETQYF.

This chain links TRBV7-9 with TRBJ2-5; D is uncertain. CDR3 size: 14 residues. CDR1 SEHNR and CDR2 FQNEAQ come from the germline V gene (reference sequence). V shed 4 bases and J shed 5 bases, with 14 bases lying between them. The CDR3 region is CASSSSEFPETQYF. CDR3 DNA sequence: TGTGCCAGCAGCTCGTCTGAGTTTCCCGAGACCCAGTACTTC.

The CDR3 sequence: CASSQEWGANTGELFF. The CDR3 DNA reads TGCGCCAGCAGCCAAGAATGGGGTGCGAACACCGGGGAGCTGTTTTTT. The genes are TRBV4-1 and TRBJ2-2; D call uncertain. Germline CDR1 MGHRA, CDR2 YSYEKL. The CDR3 runs to 16 residues. The V end lost 0 bases, the J end lost 0 bases, and 8 bases lay between the germline ends.

In DNA form, the CDR3 reads TGTGCCAGCAGCCCTGCTTACGAGCAGTACTTC. Translated: CASSPAYEQYF. V gene TRBV5-5 combines with J gene TRBJ2-7; D is uncertain. V was clipped by 4 bases and J by 4 bases, with 6 bases between them. CDR3 size: 11 residues. Germline assignment: CDR1 SGHKS and CDR2 YYEKEE (reference sequence).

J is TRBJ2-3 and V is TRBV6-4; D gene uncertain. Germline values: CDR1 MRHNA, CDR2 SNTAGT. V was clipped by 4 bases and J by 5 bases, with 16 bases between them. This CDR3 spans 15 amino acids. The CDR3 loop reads CASSVSRTREDTQYF. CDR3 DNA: TGTGCCAGCAGTGTTAGTAGAACGAGAGAAGATACGCAGTATTTT.

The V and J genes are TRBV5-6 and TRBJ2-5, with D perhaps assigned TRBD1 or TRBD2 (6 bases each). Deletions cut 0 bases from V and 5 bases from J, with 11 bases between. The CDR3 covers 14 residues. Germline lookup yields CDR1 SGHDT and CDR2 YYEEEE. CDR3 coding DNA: TGTGCCAGCAGCTTGGTAACAGGGAGGGAGACCCAGTACTTC. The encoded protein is CASSLVTGRETQYF.

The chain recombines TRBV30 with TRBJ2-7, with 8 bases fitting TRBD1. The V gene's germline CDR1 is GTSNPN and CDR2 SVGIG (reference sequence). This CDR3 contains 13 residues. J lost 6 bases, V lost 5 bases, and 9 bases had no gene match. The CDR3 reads CAWGPGTGSEQYF. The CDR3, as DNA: TGTGCCTGGGGCCCTGGGACAGGCAGCGAGCAGTACTTC.

The CDR3 sequence: CSVDQGVGETQYF. CDR3 nucleotides: TGCAGCGTTGATCAGGGGGTCGGGGAGACCCAGTACTTC. The genes are TRBV29-1 and TRBJ2-5; TRBD1 agrees at 7 bases. This CDR3 spans 13 amino acids. In germline, CDR1 is SQVTM, CDR2 ANQGSEA. Trimming at V came to 3 bases and at J to 5 bases, leaving 6 bases not matched to a gene.

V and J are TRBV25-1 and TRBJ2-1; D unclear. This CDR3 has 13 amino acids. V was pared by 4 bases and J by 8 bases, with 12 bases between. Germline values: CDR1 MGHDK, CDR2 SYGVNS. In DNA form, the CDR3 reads TGTGCCAGCAGTGTCGGAGCAGGCGATGAGCAGTTCTTC. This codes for CASSVGAGDEQFF.

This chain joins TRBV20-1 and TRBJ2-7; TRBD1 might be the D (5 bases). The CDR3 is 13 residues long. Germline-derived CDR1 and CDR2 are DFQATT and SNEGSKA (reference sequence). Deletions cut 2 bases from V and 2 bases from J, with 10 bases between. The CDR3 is CSARNRFPYEQYF. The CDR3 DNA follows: TGCAGTGCTAGAAACAGGTTTCCCTACGAGCAGTACTTC.

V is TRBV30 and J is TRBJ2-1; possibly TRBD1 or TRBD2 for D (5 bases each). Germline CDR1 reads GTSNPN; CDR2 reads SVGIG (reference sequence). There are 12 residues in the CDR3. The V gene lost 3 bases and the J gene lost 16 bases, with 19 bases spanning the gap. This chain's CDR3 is CAWSPGPVSRFF. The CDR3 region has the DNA TGTGCCTGGAGCCCGGGACCCGTAAGCCGCTTCTTC.

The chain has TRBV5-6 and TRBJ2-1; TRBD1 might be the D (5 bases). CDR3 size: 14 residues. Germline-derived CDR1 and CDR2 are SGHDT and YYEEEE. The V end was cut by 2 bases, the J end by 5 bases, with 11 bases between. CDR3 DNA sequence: TGTGCCAGCAGCTTTATACAGGCTAACAATGAGCAGTTCTTC. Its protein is CASSFIQANNEQFF.

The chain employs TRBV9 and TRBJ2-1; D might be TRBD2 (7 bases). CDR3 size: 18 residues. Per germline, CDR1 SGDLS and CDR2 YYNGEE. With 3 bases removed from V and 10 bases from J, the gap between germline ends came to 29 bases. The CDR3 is CASSADRGAGTFRREQFF. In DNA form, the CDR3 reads TGTGCCAGCAGCGCGGACCGGGGGGCCGGGACTTTCCGCCGGGAGCAGTTCTTC.

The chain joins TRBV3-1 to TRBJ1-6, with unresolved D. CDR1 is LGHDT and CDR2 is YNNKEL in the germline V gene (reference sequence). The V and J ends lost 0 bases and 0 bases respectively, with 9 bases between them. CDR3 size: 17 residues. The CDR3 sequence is CASSQDGMGSYNSPLHF. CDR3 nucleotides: TGTGCCAGCAGCCAAGATGGAATGGGCTCCTATAATTCACCCCTCCACTTT.

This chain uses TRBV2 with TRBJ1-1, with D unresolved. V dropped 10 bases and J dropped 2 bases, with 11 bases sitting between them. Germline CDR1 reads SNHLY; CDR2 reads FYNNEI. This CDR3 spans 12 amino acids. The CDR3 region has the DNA TGTGCCATCGCGTTCCACAACACTGAAGCTTTCTTT. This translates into CAIAFHNTEAFF. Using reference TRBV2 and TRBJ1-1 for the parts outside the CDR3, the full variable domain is EPEVTQTPSHQVTQMGQEVILRCVPISNHLYFYWYRQILGQKVEFLVSFYNNEISEKSEIFDDQFSVERPDGSNFTLKIRSTKLEDSAMYFCAIAFHNTEAFFGQGTRLTVV.

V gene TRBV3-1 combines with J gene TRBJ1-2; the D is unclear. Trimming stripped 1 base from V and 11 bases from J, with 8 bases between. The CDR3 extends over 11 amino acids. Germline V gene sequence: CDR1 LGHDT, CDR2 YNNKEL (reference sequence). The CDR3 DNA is TGTGCCAGCAGCCAAGCGGACCGGTACACCTTC. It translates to CASSQADRYTF.

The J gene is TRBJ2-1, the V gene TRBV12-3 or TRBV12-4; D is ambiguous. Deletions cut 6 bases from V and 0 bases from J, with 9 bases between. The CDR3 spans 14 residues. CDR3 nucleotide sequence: TGTGCCAGCAGCTCGACCCCCTCCTACAATGAGCAGTTCTTC. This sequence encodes CASSSTPSYNEQFF.

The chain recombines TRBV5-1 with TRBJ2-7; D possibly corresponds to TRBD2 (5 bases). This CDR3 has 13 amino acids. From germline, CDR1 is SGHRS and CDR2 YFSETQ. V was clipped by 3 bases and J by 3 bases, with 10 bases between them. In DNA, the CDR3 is TGCGCCAGCAGCTCGGACGGGGACTACGAGCAGTACTTC. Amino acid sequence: CASSSDGDYEQYF.

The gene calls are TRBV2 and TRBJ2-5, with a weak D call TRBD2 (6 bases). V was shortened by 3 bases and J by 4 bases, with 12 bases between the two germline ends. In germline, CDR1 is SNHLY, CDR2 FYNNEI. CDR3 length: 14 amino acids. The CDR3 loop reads CASSEELAAETQYF. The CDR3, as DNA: TGTGCCAGCAGTGAGGAACTAGCAGCAGAGACCCAGTACTTC.